This T cell receptor beta chain was recorded in a study of cytomegalovirus exposure and HLA in healthy donors. Study-level background: Samples from HLA-typed donors yielded around 85 million unique TCRs in an early data release.

PCR employed 60 Vbeta and 13 Jbeta primers. Study processing details: A follow-up analysis tallied 65 million to 80 million unique TCR beta chains, roughly 11 million shared. The assay was immunoSEQ multiplex PCR, and TCRdb's table has in-frame clones only and misses some. V and J calls and clone size are copied from that table; D and trimming were computed from the DNA. The data contain 150,000 to 200,000 clones, around 80% of them singletons. CDR3 length: 16 amino acids. The V segment lost 1 base and the J segment 3 bases; nucleotides outside the gene matches: 4. Germline CDR1 reads SGHTA; CDR2 reads FQGNSA. Healthy people donating bone marrow made up the donors.

Input material: PBMCs. This sequence joins TRBV7-2 and TRBJ2-1; TRBD2 aligns across 9 bases. The origin of this receptor is a man aged 40-49 years in good health and CMV-seronegative. In nucleotides, the CDR3 is TGTGCCAGCAGCTTAGGGGCAGCGGGAGGCTACAATGAGCAGTTCTTC. This encodes CASSLGAAGGYNEQFF.